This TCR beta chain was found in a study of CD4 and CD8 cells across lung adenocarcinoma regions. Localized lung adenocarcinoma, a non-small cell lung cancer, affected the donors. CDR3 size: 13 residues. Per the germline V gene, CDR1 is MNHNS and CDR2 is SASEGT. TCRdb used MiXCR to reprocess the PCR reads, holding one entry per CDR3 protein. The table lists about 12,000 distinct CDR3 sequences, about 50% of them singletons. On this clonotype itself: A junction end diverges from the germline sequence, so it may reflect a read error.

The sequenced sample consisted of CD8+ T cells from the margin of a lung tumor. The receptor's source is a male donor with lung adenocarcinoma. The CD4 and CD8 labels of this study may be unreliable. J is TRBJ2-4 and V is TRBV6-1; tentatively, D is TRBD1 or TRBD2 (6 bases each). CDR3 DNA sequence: TGTGCCAGCATAATGGGGGGCACAGATATTCAGTATTTC. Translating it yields CASIMGGTDIQYF.